A selection of T cell receptor beta chains follows, all from one sample in a study of T-cell reconstitution after alpha-beta-depleted transplantation in children. Each CDR3 protein is one row after TCRdb ran MiXCR on the PCR reads. The data contain approximately 47,000 distinct CDR3 sequences, 50% to 55% of them singletons. Sequencing used peripheral blood, obtained before TCRalphabeta/CD19-depleted stem cell transplant. The receptor set was obtained from a boy under two years old with SCID, due to receive a stem cell transplant. The CDR3 runs from the conserved cysteine through the conserved F or W. The D gene is left open where the match is weak. The listing skips clone size in some rows; elsewhere it reads once, few, many or a size class.

v_call	j_call	clone_size	cdr3_length	d_call	cdr3_aa	cdr3_nt
TRBV7-6	TRBJ1-5	-	14	-	CASSLSQGNQPQHF	TGTGCCAGCAGCTTATCACAAGGGAATCAGCCCCAGCATTTT
TRBV6-1	TRBJ2-3	-	14	-	CASRSGHRTDTQYF	TGTGCCAGCAGATCGGGACACCGCACAGATACGCAGTATTTT
TRBV5-1	TRBJ2-2	-	17	-	CASSLQGASLNTGELFF	TGCGCCAGCAGCTTGCAGGGAGCCTCTTTAAACACCGGGGAGCTGTTTTTT
TRBV5-6	TRBJ2-3	-	13	TRBD1	CASDRGLTDTQYF	TGTGCCAGCGACAGGGGTCTCACAGATACGCAGTATTTT
TRBV28	TRBJ2-5	many	13	-	CASSSQVQETQYF	TGTGCCAGCAGTTCGCAAGTCCAAGAGACCCAGTACTTC
TRBV12-3/TRBV12-4	TRBJ1-5	-	14	TRBD1	CASSLDRGLRPQHF	TGTGCCAGCAGTTTGGACAGGGGGCTCCGGCCCCAGCATTTT
TRBV6-2/TRBV6-3	TRBJ2-7	-	13	TRBD1	CASQTTGGYEQYF	TGTGCCAGCCAGACTACAGGGGGCTACGAGCAGTACTTC
TRBV9	TRBJ2-7	-	17	-	CASSVVWGVLPSYEQYF	TGTGCCAGCAGCGTAGTTTGGGGGGTGCTTCCTTCCTACGAGCAGTACTTC
TRBV20-1	TRBJ2-7	many	17	TRBD2	CSARDGFSGGGVDEQYF	TGCAGTGCTAGAGATGGGTTCTCGGGGGGGGGCGTCGACGAGCAGTACTTC
TRBV6-2/TRBV6-3	TRBJ2-3	-	14	-	CASTLGGATDTQYF	TGTGCCAGTACCCTTGGGGGGGCAACAGATACGCAGTATTTT
TRBV7-8	TRBJ2-5	few	16	TRBD1	CASRLEGYRGQETQYF	TGTGCCAGCAGACTAGAGGGGTACAGGGGACAAGAGACCCAGTACTTC
TRBV11-1	TRBJ1-5	-	19	-	CASSLRPVQRGLWSQPQHF	TGTGCCAGCAGCTTAAGGCCGGTCCAGAGGGGTTTATGGTCCCAGCCCCAGCATTTT
TRBV20-1	TRBJ2-3	once	15	TRBD2	CSASKTSLGADTQYF	TGCAGTGCTAGTAAGACTAGCCTGGGAGCAGATACGCAGTATTTT
TRBV5-1	TRBJ2-2	few	16	-	CASSSEAVGNTGELFF	TGCGCCAGCAGCTCGGAAGCGGTAGGAAACACCGGGGAGCTGTTTTTT
TRBV6-1	TRBJ2-3	-	17	TRBD2	CASRGWGQAGGTDTQYF	TGTGCCAGCAGGGGGTGGGGTCAAGCGGGAGGCACAGATACGCAGTATTTT
TRBV6-1	TRBJ1-1	-	17	-	CASSRRKQISGSTEAFF	TGTGCCAGCAGTAGAAGAAAACAGATATCAGGGAGCACTGAAGCTTTCTTT
TRBV5-1	TRBJ2-7	-	13	-	CASTYGQPYEQYF	TGCGCCAGCACCTATGGACAGCCCTACGAGCAGTACTTC
TRBV4-3	TRBJ2-3	-	13	-	CASSRLITDTQYF	TGCGCCAGCAGCCGCCTCATCACAGATACGCAGTATTTT
TRBV9	TRBJ2-7	many	14	-	CASSPGEGNYEQYF	TGTGCCAGCAGCCCCGGGGAAGGGAACTACGAGCAGTACTTC
TRBV7-2	TRBJ2-5	few	13	-	CASSPRRQETQYF	TGTGCCAGCAGCCCCAGACGACAAGAGACCCAGTACTTC
TRBV11-2	TRBJ2-5	-	19	-	CASSTSGLSAQGFRETQYF	TGTGCCAGCAGCACTTCGGGACTTTCAGCCCAAGGGTTCAGAGAGACCCAGTACTTC
TRBV11-2	TRBJ2-1	many	15	-	CASSLGLSSYNEQFF	TGTGCCAGCAGCTTAGGTCTGAGCTCCTACAATGAGCAGTTCTTC